This entry features one T cell receptor (beta chain) sequence. Its matching antigen is unknown. Pooled samples include second doses given at about 4 or 12 weeks. Measured with immunoSEQ multiplex PCR; TCRdb has only the in-frame clones, and not every one. Seen here are about 73,000 clones, approximately 89% observed once, and the top ten hold approximately 9.3%. The data are from a study of T cell responses to AZD1222 COVID-19 vaccine. General observations from the study: Rises in breadth and depth of Spike-specific TCRs came after two AZD1222 doses. Seropositive AZD1222 recipients at baseline numbered only 5 to 7. Females outnumbered males among donors, who were mostly white British; clonal diversity was possibly underestimated.

The sequencing used peripheral blood, collected 28 days after the second AZD1222 dose. The sequence came from an adult who received the AZD1222 COVID-19 vaccine.

The CDR3 bases are TGTGCCAGCAGCATAAGGGCAGGGCATCCCTCATATGGCTACACCTTC. It codes for CASSIRAGHPSYGYTF. The chain joins TRBV21-1 to TRBJ1-2; the table's D call, TRBD1, has no DNA check behind it. TRBV21-1 is noted as a pseudogene. The CDR3 is made up of 16 amino acids.